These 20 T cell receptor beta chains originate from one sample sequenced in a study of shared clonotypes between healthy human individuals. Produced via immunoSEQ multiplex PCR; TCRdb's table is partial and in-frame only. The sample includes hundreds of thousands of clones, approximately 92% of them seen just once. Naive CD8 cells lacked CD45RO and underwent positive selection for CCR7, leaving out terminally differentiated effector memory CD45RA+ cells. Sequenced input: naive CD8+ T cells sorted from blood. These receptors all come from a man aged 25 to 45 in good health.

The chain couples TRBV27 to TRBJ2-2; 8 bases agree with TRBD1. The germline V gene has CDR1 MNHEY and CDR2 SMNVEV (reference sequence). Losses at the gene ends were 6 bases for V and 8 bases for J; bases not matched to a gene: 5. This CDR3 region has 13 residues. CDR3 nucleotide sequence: TGTGCCAGCAGCGGACAGGGTTTGGGGGAGCTGTTTTTT. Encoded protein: CASSGQGLGELFF.

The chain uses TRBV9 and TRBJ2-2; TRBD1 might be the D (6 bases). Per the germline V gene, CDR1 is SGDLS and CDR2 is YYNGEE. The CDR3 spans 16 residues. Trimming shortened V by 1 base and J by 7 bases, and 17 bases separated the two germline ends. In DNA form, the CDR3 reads TGTGCCAGCAGCGTATCTCAGACAGGAAAAATCGGGGAGCTGTTTTTT. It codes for CASSVSQTGKIGELFF.

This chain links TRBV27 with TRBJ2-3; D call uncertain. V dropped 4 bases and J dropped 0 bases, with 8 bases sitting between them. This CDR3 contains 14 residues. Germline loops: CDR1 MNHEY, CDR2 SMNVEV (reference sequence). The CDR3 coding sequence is TGTGCCAGCAGTTCCCTCGATAGCACAGATACGCAGTATTTT. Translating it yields CASSSLDSTDTQYF.

In nucleotides, the CDR3 is TGTGCCAGCAGCTTAAAGGGTAGCGGGAAGTACAATGAGCAGTTCTTC. It encodes CASSLKGSGKYNEQFF. The rearrangement joins TRBV11-2 to TRBJ2-1; 8 bases are a match to TRBD2. V shed 2 bases and J 4 bases; nucleotides not matched to a gene: 7. The CDR3 runs 16 residues. Looked up from germline, CDR1 is SGHAT and CDR2 is FQNNGV. The full variable domain, rest sourced from reference TRBV11-2 and TRBJ2-1, is EAGVAQSPRYKIIEKRQSVAFWCNPISGHATLYWYQQILGQGPKLLIQFQNNGVVDDSQLPKDRFSAERLKGVDSTLKIQPAKLEDSAVYLCASSLKGSGKYNEQFFGPGTRLTVL.

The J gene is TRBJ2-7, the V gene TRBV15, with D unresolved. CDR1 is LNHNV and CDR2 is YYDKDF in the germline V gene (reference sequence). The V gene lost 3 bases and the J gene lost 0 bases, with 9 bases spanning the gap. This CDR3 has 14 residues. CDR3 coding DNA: TGTGCCACCAGCAGTCGGGTTTCCTCCTACGAGCAGTACTTC. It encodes CATSSRVSSYEQYF.

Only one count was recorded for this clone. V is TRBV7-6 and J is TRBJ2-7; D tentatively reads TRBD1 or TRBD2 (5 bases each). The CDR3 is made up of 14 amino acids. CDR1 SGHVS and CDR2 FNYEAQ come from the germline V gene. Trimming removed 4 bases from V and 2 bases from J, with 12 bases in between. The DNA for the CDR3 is TGTGCCAGCAGCTCCCGGGACGTAGCCTACGAGCAGTACTTC. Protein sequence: CASSSRDVAYEQYF.

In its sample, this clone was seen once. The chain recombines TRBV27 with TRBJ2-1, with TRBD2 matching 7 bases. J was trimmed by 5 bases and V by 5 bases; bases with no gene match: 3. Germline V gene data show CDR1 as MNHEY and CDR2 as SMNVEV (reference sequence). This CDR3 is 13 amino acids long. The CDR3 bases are TGTGCCAGCAGTCCAGCGGGACACAATGAGCAGTTCTTC. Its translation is CASSPAGHNEQFF.

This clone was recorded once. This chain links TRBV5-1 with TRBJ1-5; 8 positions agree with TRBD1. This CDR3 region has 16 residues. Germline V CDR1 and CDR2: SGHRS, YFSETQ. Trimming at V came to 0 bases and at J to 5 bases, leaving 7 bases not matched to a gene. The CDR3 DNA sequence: TGCGCCAGCAGCTTGGAAGACAGGGGTGAGGATCAGCCCCAGCATTTT. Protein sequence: CASSLEDRGEDQPQHF.

This CDR3 is CATGLAPTGELFF. The CDR3 DNA is TGTGCCACTGGACTAGCGCCCACCGGGGAGCTGTTTTTT. V and J are TRBV27 and TRBJ2-2; TRBD2 matches at 9 bases. In germline, CDR1 is MNHEY, CDR2 SMNVEV (reference sequence). The length of the CDR3 is 13 residues. V gave up 10 bases and J gave up 4 bases; unmatched junction bases: 4.

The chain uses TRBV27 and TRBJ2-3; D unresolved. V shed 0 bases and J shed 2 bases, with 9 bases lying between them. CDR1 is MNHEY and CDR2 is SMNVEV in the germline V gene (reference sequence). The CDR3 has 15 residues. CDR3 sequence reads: CASSLSWGYTDTQYF. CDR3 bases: TGTGCCAGCAGTTTATCGTGGGGTTACACAGATACGCAGTATTTT.

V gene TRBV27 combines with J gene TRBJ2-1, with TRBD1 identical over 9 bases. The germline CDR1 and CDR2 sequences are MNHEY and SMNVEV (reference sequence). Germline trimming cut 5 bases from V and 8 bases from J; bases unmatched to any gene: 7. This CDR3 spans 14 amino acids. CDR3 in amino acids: CASSPGQGWDEQFF. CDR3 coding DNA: TGTGCCAGCAGTCCAGGACAGGGGTGGGATGAGCAGTTCTTC.

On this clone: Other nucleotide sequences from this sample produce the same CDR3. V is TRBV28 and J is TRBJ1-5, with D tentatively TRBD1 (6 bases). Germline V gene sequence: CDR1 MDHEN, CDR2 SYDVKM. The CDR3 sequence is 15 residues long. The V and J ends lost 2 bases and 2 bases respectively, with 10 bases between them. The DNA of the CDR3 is TGTGCCAGCAGTTTACAGGGGTTCGGCAATCAGCCCCAGCATTTT. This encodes CASSLQGFGNQPQHF.

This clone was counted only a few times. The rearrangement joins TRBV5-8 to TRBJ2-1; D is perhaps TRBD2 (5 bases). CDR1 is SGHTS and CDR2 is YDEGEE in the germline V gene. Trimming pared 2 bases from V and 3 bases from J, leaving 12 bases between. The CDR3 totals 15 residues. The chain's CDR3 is CASSFWGEGYNEQFF. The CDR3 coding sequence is TGTGCCAGCAGCTTTTGGGGAGAAGGCTACAATGAGCAGTTCTTC.

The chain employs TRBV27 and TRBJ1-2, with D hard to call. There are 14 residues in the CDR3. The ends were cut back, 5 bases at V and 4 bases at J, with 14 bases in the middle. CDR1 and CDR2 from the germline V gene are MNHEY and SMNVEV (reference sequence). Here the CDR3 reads CASSPQTGLYGYTF. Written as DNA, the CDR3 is TGTGCCAGCAGTCCGCAAACGGGCCTCTATGGCTACACCTTC.

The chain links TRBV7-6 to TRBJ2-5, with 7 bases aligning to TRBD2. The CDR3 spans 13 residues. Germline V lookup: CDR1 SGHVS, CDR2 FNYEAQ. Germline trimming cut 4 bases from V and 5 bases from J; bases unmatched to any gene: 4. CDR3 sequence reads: CASSWSGKETQYF. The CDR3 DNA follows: TGTGCCAGCAGCTGGAGCGGGAAGGAGACCCAGTACTTC.

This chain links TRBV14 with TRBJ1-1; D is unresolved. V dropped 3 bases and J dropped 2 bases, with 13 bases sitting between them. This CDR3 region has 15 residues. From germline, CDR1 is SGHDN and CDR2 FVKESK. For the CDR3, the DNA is TGTGCCAGCAGCCATCCTCAGACGGGTAACACTGAAGCTTTCTTT. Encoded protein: CASSHPQTGNTEAFF.

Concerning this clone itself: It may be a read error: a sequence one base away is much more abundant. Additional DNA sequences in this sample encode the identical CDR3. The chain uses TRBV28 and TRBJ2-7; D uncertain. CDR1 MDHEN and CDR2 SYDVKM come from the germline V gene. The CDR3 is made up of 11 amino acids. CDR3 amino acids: CATASSYEQYF. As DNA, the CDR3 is TGTGCGACCGCAAGCTCCTACGAGCAGTACTTC.

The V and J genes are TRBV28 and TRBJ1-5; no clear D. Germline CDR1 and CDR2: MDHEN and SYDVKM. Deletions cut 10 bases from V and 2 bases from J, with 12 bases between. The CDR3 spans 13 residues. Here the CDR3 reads CATTGDRNQPQHF. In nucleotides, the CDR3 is TGTGCCACTACGGGCGACCGCAATCAGCCCCAGCATTTT.

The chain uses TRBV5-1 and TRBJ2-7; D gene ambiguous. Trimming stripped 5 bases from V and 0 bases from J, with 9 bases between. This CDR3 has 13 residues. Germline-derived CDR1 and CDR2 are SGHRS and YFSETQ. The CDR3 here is CASRTEDSYEQYF. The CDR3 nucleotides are TGCGCCAGCAGGACGGAAGACTCCTACGAGCAGTACTTC.

CDR3 sequence reads: CASSPTGVRKDTQYF. The CDR3 DNA reads as TGTGCCAGCAGCCCGACTGGTGTGCGGAAAGATACGCAGTATTTT. The chain has TRBV5-6 and TRBJ2-3; D not certain. CDR1 and CDR2 from the germline V gene are SGHDT and YYEEEE. The CDR3 has 15 residues. V lost 4 bases, J lost 5 bases, and 17 bases lay in between.